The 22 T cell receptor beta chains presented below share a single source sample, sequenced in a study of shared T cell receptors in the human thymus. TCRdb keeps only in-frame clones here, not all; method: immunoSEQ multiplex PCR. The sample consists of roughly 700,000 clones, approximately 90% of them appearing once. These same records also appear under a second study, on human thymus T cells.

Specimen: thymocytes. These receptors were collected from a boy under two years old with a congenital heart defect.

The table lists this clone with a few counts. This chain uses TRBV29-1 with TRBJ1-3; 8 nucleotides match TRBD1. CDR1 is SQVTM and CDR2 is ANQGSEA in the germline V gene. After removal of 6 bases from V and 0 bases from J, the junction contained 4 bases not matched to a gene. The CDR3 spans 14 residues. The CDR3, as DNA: TGCAGCGTAGATACAGGGGGCTCTGGAAACACCATATATTTT. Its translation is CSVDTGGSGNTIYF. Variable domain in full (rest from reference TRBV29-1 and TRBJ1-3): SAVISQKPSRDICQRGTSLTIQCQVDSQVTMMFWYRQQPGQSLTLIATANQGSEATYESGFVIDKFPISRPNLTFSTLTVSNMSPEDSSIYLCSVDTGGSGNTIYFGEGSWLTVV.

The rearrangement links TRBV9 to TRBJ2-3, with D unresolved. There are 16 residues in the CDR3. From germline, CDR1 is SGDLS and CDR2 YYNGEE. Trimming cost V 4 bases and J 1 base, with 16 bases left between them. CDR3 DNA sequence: TGTGCCAGCAGCCGGTTGGGCCTCCCCCGCACAGATACGCAGTATTTT. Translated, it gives CASSRLGLPRTDTQYF.

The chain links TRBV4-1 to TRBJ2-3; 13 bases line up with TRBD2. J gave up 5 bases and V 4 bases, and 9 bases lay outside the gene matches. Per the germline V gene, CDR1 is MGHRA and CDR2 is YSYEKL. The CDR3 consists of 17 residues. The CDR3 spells CASSPRTSGRGIDTQYF. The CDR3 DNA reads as TGCGCCAGCAGCCCCCGGACTAGCGGGAGAGGTATAGATACGCAGTATTTT.

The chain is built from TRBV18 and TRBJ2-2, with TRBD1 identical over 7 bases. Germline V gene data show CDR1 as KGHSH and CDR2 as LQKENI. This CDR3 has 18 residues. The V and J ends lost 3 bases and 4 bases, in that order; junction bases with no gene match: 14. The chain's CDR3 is CASSPLGTALDGTGELFF. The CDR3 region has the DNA TGTGCCAGCTCACCTCTCGGGACAGCCCTTGACGGCACCGGGGAGCTGTTTTTT.

The CDR3 sequence: CSAQISYGYTF. CDR3 bases: TGCAGTGCACAGATATCCTATGGCTACACCTTC. The rearrangement joins TRBV20-1 to TRBJ1-2; no definite D call. This CDR3 has 11 residues. Germline V gives CDR1 DFQATT, CDR2 SNEGSKA (reference sequence). V was clipped by 6 bases and J by 4 bases, with 9 bases between them.

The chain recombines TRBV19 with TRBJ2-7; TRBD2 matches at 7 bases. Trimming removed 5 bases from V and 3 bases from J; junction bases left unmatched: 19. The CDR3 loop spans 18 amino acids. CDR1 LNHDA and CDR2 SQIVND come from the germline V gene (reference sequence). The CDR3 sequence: CASSLAGAGHPTFYEQYF. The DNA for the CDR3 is TGTGCCAGTAGTCTCGCGGGAGCGGGTCATCCGACGTTCTACGAGCAGTACTTC. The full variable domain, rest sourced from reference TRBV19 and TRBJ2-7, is DGGITQSPKYLFRKEGQNVTLSCEQNLNHDAMYWYRQDPGQGLRLIYYSQIVNDFQKGDIAEGYSVSREKKESFPLTVTSAQKNPTAFYLCASSLAGAGHPTFYEQYFGPGTRLTVT.

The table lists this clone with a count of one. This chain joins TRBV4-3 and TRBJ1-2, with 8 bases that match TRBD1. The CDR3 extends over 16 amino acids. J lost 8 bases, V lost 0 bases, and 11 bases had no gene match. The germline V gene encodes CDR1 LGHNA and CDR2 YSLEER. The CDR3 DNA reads TGCGCCAGCAGCCAAGAGGACAGGGTTGAATCTTTGGGCTACACCTTC. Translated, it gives CASSQEDRVESLGYTF.

In DNA form, the CDR3 reads TGTGCCAGCAGTGCAGGTTCTAACTATGGCTACACCTTC. This encodes CASSAGSNYGYTF. The V and J genes are TRBV6-4 and TRBJ1-2; D is unresolved. Trimming stripped 4 bases from V and 0 bases from J, with 6 bases between. The germline CDR1 and CDR2 sequences are MRHNA and SNTAGT. This CDR3 has 13 amino acids.

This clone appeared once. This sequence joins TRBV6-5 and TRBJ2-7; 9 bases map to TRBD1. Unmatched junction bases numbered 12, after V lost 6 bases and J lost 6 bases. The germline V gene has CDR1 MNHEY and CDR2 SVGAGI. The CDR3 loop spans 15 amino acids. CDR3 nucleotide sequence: TGTGCCAGCAGCCCGCGGGACAGGGTTTTGGGCGAGCAGTACTTC. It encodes CASSPRDRVLGEQYF.

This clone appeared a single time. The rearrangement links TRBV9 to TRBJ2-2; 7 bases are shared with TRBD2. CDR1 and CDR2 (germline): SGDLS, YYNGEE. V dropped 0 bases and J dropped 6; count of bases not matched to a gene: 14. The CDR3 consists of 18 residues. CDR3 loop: CASSVATLAEVMAGELFF. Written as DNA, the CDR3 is TGTGCCAGCAGCGTAGCTACGCTAGCGGAGGTCATGGCCGGGGAGCTGTTTTTT.

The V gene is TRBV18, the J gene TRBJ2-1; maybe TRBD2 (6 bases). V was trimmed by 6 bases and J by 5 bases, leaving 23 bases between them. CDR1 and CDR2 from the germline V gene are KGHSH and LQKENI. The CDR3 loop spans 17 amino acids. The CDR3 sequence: CASSNTRVGGMNNEQFF. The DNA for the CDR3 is TGTGCCAGCTCCAACACCCGGGTCGGCGGGATGAACAATGAGCAGTTCTTC.

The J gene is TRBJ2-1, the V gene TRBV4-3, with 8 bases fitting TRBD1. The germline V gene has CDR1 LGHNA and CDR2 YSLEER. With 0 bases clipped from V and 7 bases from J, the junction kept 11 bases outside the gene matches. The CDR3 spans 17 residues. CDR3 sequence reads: CASSQEKGTGTWNEQFF. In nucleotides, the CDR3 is TGCGCCAGCAGCCAAGAAAAAGGGACAGGTACGTGGAATGAGCAGTTCTTC.

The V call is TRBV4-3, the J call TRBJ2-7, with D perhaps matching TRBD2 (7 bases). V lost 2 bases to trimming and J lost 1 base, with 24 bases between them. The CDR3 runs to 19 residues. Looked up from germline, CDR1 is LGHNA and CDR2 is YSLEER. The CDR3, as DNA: TGCGCCAGCAGCCAAAATAAGGGGGACTCAGCTAGCGGATCCTACGAGCAGTACTTC. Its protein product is CASSQNKGDSASGSYEQYF.

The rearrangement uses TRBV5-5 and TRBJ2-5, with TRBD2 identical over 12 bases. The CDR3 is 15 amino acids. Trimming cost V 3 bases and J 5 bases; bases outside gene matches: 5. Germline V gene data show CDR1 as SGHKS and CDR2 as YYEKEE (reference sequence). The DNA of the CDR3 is TGTGCCAGCAGCTCGAGCGGGACTAGCGGGGAGACCCAGTACTTC. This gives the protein CASSSSGTSGETQYF.

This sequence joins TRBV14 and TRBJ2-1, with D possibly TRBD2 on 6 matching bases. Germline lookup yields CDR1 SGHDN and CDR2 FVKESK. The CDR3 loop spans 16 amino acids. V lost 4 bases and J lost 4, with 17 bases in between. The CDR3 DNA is TGTGCCAGCAGCCCGAAACTCGGGAGCGCTTACAATGAGCAGTTCTTC. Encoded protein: CASSPKLGSAYNEQFF.

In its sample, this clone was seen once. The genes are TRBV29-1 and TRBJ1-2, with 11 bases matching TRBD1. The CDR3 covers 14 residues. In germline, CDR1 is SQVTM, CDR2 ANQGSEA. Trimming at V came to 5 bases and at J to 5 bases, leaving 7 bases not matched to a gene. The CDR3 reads CSVPDRGHFYGYTF. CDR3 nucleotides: TGCAGCGTTCCGGACAGGGGGCATTTTTATGGCTACACCTTC.

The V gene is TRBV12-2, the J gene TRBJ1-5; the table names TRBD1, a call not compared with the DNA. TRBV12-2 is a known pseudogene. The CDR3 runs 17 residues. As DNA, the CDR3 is TGTGCAAGTCGCTTAGCGTTATGCAGGGCGGGCAATCAGCCCCAGCATTTT. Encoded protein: CASRLALCRAGNQPQHF.

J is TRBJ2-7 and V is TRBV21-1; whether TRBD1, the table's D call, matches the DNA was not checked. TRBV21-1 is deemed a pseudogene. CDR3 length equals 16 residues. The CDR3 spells CAAGAQGGIVRDEQYF. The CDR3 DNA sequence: TGTGCCGCCGGAGCTCAGGGTGGGATTGTCAGGGACGAGCAGTACTTC.

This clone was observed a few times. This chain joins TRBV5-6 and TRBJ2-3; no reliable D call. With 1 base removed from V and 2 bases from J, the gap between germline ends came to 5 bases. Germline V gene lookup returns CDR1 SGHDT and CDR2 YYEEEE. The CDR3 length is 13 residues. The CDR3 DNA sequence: TGTGCCAGCAGCTTGCGGTTCACAGATACGCAGTATTTT. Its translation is CASSLRFTDTQYF.

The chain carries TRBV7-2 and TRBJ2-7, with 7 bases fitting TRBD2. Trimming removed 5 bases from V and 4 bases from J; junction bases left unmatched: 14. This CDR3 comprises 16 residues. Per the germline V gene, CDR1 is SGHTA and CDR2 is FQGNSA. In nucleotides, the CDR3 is TGTGCCAGCAGCCCCGGCCCCGGGACGGGAGGTTACGAGCAGTACTTC. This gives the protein CASSPGPGTGGYEQYF.

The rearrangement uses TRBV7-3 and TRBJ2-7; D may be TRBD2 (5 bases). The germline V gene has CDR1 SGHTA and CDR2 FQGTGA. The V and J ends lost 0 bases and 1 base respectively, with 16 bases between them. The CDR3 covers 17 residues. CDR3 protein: CASSLTAPSAASYEQYF. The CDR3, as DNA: TGTGCCAGCAGCTTAACGGCCCCCTCAGCGGCGTCCTACGAGCAGTACTTC.

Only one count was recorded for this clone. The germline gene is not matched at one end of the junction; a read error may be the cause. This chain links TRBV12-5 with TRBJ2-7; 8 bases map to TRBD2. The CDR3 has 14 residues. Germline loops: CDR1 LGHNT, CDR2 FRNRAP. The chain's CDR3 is CASARGREVREQCF. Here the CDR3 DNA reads TGTGCTAGTGCCCGGGGGCGGGAGGTGCGCGAGCAGTGCTTC.